The following is a T cell receptor beta chain sequence with its context. The record originates from a study of T-cell memory formation after mild COVID-19. The CDR3 runs 15 residues. V dropped 2 bases and J dropped 0; count of bases not matched to a gene: 2. Per the germline V gene, CDR1 is SGHVS and CDR2 is FNYEAQ. MiXCR was run by TCRdb on the 5' RACE reads, yielding one entry per CDR3 protein. The table shows about 280,000 distinct CDR3 sequences, with around 8% occurring only once. The sequenced sample consisted of PBMCs or a T cell subset sorted from them (not recorded which). J is TRBJ2-3 and V is TRBV7-6, with TRBD1 matching over 7 bases. This clonotype was sampled from a young man who had mild COVID-19 (a few samples of this study predate the infection). Cell type and time point are not known. CDR3 in amino acids: CASSLWTGSTDTQYF. CDR3 DNA sequence: TGTGCCAGCAGCTTATGGACAGGTAGCACAGATACGCAGTATTTT.